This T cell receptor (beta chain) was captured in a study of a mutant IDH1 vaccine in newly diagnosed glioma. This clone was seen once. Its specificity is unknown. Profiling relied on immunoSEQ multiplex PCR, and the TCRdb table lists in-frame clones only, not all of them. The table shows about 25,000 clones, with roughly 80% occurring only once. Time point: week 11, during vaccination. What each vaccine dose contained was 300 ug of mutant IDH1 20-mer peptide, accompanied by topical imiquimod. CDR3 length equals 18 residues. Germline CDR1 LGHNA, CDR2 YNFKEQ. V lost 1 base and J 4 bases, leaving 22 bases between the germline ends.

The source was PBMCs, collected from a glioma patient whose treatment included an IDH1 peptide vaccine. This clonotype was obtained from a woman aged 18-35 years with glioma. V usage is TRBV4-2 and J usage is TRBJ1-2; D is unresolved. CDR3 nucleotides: TGTGCCAGCAGCCAAGCAAGGGTGGATCTATTGGGGATCTATGGCTACACCTTC. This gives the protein CASSQARVDLLGIYGYTF.